These 17 T cell receptor beta chains were all obtained from the same sample, sequenced in a study of early T cells in non-severe SARS-CoV-2 infection. TCRdb reanalysed the 5' RACE reads using MiXCR and keeps one entry per CDR3 protein. The sample contains tens of thousands of distinct CDR3 sequences, roughly 9.2% of which appear only once. Sequenced: whole blood. These receptors were taken from an adult who was a healthcare worker with PCR-confirmed SARS-CoV-2 infection or an uninfected control (not recorded which).

This clonotype was found many times. This rearrangement joins TRBV6-5 to TRBJ2-7; 7 bases are shared with TRBD2. This CDR3 has 14 amino acids. The V gene end was trimmed by 4 bases and the J gene end by 2 bases; junction bases not matched to a gene: 5. Germline CDR1 MNHEY, CDR2 SVGAGI. For the CDR3, the DNA is TGTGCCAGCAGTTCGTTGGGGAGGGCCTACGAGCAGTACTTC. Its protein product is CASSSLGRAYEQYF.

This clonotype has only a few counts. This rearrangement joins TRBV11-2 to TRBJ2-5, with D unresolved. The CDR3 runs to 15 residues. Germline CDR1 and CDR2: SGHAT and FQNNGV. Between the trimmed V and J ends, which lost 1 base and 2 bases, there was a span of 11 bases. This CDR3 is CASSLGSGQQETQYF. In nucleotides, the CDR3 is TGTGCCAGCAGCTTAGGGTCGGGCCAGCAAGAGACCCAGTACTTC.

This clonotype has a count of ten or more. The J gene is TRBJ2-3, the V gene TRBV7-6, with 9 bases fitting TRBD1. Trimming removed 5 bases from V and 2 bases from J; junction bases left unmatched: 8. Per germline, CDR1 SGHVS and CDR2 FNYEAQ. The CDR3 sequence is 16 residues long. CDR3 sequence (DNA): TGTGCCAGCAGCACGAGGACAGGGGCCACCACAGATACGCAGTATTTT. It is translated as CASSTRTGATTDTQYF.

Ten or more counts support this clonotype. The V and J genes are TRBV29-1 and TRBJ2-7; D possibly uses TRBD1 or TRBD2 (5 bases each). V was clipped by 6 bases and J by 1 base, with 13 bases between them. Germline V lookup: CDR1 SQVTM, CDR2 ANQGSEA. The CDR3 runs to 13 residues. CDR3 residues: CSVPGTVSYEQYF. The DNA of the CDR3 is TGCAGCGTACCCGGGACCGTATCCTACGAGCAGTACTTC.

This clonotype was detected many times. The chain has TRBV19 and TRBJ2-6; a possible D gene is TRBD1 (6 bases). The V end lost 9 bases, the J end lost 4 bases, and 13 bases lay between the germline ends. This CDR3 has 14 amino acids. Germline V gene sequence: CDR1 LNHDA, CDR2 SQIVND (reference sequence). The CDR3 nucleotides read TGTGCCAGCTTTGACAGGTCCGGGGCCAACGTCCTGACTTTC. Amino acids: CASFDRSGANVLTF. Based on the CDR3 plus reference TRBV19 and TRBJ2-6, the full variable domain is DGGITQSPKYLFRKEGQNVTLSCEQNLNHDAMYWYRQDPGQGLRLIYYSQIVNDFQKGDIAEGYSVSREKKESFPLTVTSAQKNPTAFYLCASFDRSGANVLTFGAGSRLTVL.

The chain is built from TRBV2 and TRBJ1-2, with a possible D match to TRBD1 (5 bases). CDR1 is SNHLY and CDR2 is FYNNEI in the germline V gene. The ends were cut back, 0 bases at V and 5 bases at J, with 16 bases in the middle. This CDR3 comprises 16 residues. The CDR3 reads CASSEAGTWSPYGYTF. The CDR3 DNA reads as TGTGCCAGCAGTGAAGCCGGGACGTGGTCCCCTTATGGCTACACCTTC.

There are a few counts of this clonotype. V gene TRBV6-2 or TRBV6-3 combines with J gene TRBJ2-1, with 7 bases matching TRBD1. Trimming at V came to 2 bases and at J to 7 bases, leaving 2 bases not matched to a gene. This CDR3 spans 13 amino acids. CDR1 MNHEY and CDR2 SVGEGT come from the germline V gene. The chain's CDR3 is CASSYGTANEQFF. As DNA, the CDR3 is TGTGCCAGCAGTTACGGGACAGCAAATGAGCAGTTCTTC.

This clonotype has a count of ten or more. CDR3 in amino acids: CASSVYSNTEAFF. The CDR3 region has the DNA TGTGCCAGCAGCGTATACAGTAACACTGAAGCTTTCTTT. V usage is TRBV9 and J usage is TRBJ1-1, with D unclear. The CDR3 sequence is 13 residues long. Trimming pared 1 base from V and 2 bases from J, leaving 6 bases between. Per germline, CDR1 SGDLS and CDR2 YYNGEE.

The J gene is TRBJ2-4, the V gene TRBV18; TRBD1 matches at 7 bases. Trimming cost V 5 bases and J 8 bases; bases outside gene matches: 6. There are 13 residues in the CDR3. Germline lookup yields CDR1 KGHSH and CDR2 LQKENI. The CDR3 coding sequence is TGTGCCAGCTCAGCCTTAACAGGGGACATTCAGTACTTC. Its protein is CASSALTGDIQYF. Drawing the rest from reference TRBV18 and TRBJ2-4, the complete variable domain is NAGVMQNPRHLVRRRGQEARLRCSPMKGHSHVYWYRQLPEEGLKFMVYLQKENIIDESGMPKERFSAEFPKEGPSILRIQQVVRGDSAAYFCASSALTGDIQYFGAGTRLSVL.

This clonotype has a count of ten or more. The CDR3 region is CASSWTGQNSPLHF. CDR3 coding DNA: TGTGCCAGCAGCTGGACAGGACAAAATTCACCCCTCCACTTT. The chain employs TRBV7-2 and TRBJ1-6; 7 bases fit TRBD1. V lost 4 bases, J lost 7 bases, and 4 bases stayed unmatched. Germline V gene lookup returns CDR1 SGHTA and CDR2 FQGNSA. The CDR3 spans 14 residues.

This chain links TRBV11-2 with TRBJ2-1; 8 bases line up with TRBD2. V dropped 5 bases and J dropped 4; count of bases not matched to a gene: 7. There are 15 residues in the CDR3. CDR1 is SGHAT and CDR2 is FQNNGV in the germline V gene. CDR3 coding DNA: TGTGCCAGCAGCCCAACTAGCGGTCCTTACAATGAGCAGTTCTTC. Its protein is CASSPTSGPYNEQFF.

This clonotype appeared many times. V and J are TRBV20-1 and TRBJ1-2; 7 bases match TRBD1. After removal of 4 bases from V and 5 bases from J, the junction contained 13 bases not matched to a gene. The CDR3 length is 15 residues. Germline assignment: CDR1 DFQATT and CDR2 SNEGSKA (reference sequence). CDR3 sequence reads: CSAKDLTGRWYGYTF. Written as DNA, the CDR3 is TGCAGTGCTAAGGATTTGACAGGGCGATGGTATGGCTACACCTTC.

This clonotype was counted at least ten times. The chain couples TRBV14 to TRBJ2-3; TRBD1 is a possible D gene (6 bases). CDR3 size: 14 residues. V was cut by 4 bases and J by 6 bases, with 14 bases left in between. Germline CDR1 reads SGHDN; CDR2 reads FVKESK. The CDR3 loop is CASSPSITGDTQYF. The CDR3 DNA reads as TGTGCCAGCAGCCCGTCGATTACAGGGGATACGCAGTATTTT. Based on the CDR3 plus reference TRBV14 and TRBJ2-3, the full variable domain is EAGVTQFPSHSVIEKGQTVTLRCDPISGHDNLYWYRRVMGKEIKFLLHFVKESKQDESGMPNNRFLAERTGGTYSTLKVQPAELEDSGVYFCASSPSITGDTQYFGPGTRLTVL.

This clonotype was observed a handful of times. The rearrangement joins TRBV29-1 to TRBJ1-1; D is perhaps TRBD1 (5 bases). The V and J ends lost 3 bases and 1 base respectively, with 9 bases between them. Germline V gives CDR1 SQVTM, CDR2 ANQGSEA. The CDR3 has 13 amino acids. CDR3 region: CSVDQGGNTEAFF. DNA for the CDR3: TGCAGCGTTGATCAGGGAGGGAACACTGAAGCTTTCTTT. Filled out from reference TRBV29-1 and TRBJ1-1, the complete variable domain reads SAVISQKPSRDICQRGTSLTIQCQVDSQVTMMFWYRQQPGQSLTLIATANQGSEATYESGFVIDKFPISRPNLTFSTLTVSNMSPEDSSIYLCSVDQGGNTEAFFGQGTRLTVV.

Comment on this clonotype: A much larger clone differs by one base, so this may be a read error. No conserved phenylalanine or tryptophan ends this CDR3, so it is likely a read error. In DNA form, the CDR3 reads TGCAGTGCCCCTTTCGGAATCAATGAGCAGTTCCTC. As protein: CSAPFGINEQFL. The chain uses TRBV20-1 and TRBJ2-1, with D unresolved. The germline CDR1 and CDR2 sequences are DFQATT and SNEGSKA (reference sequence). V dropped 6 bases and J dropped 6 bases, with 12 bases sitting between them. This CDR3 has 12 residues.

This clonotype was observed a few times. V is TRBV12-3 or TRBV12-4 and J is TRBJ2-4; D gene ambiguous. The V and J ends lost 5 bases and 6 bases respectively, with 14 bases between them. CDR3 length: 14 residues. For the CDR3, the DNA is TGTGCCAGCAGTCCGCTTCGCCTGGGAAACATTCAGTACTTC. Its protein product is CASSPLRLGNIQYF.

This clonotype was detected a few times. The chain is built from TRBV5-1 and TRBJ1-1; D is uncertain. CDR3 length: 15 residues. The V and J ends lost 0 bases and 1 base respectively, with 10 bases between them. Germline lookup yields CDR1 SGHRS and CDR2 YFSETQ. CDR3: CASSLGSHENTEAFF. The CDR3 DNA follows: TGCGCCAGCAGCTTGGGATCACACGAGAACACTGAAGCTTTCTTT.